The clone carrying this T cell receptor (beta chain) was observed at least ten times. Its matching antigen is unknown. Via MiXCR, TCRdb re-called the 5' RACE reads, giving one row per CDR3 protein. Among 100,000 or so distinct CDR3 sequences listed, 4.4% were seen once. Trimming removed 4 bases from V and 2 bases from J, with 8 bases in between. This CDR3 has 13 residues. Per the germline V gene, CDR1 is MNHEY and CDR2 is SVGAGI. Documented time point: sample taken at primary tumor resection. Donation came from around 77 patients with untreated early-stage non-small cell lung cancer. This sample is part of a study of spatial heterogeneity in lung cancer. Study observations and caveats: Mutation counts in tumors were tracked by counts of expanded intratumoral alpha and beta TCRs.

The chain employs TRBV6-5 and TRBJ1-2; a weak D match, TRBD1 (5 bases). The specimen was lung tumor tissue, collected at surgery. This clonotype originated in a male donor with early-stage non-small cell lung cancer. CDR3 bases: TGTGCCAGCAGTTCTACAGGAAACTATGGCTACACCTTC. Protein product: CASSSTGNYGYTF.